The rows below give T cell receptor beta chains drawn from one sample of a study of memory CD4+ T cells and cytomegalovirus serostatus. Repertoires were generated with immunoSEQ multiplex PCR, while TCRdb's copy carries only in-frame clones and drops some. The sample contains some 52,000 clones, 78% of which appear only once. Sequencing input: memory CD4+ T cells from blood. Receptor source: an adult in good health and CMV-seronegative. CDR3s include the opening cysteine and the closing phenylalanine or tryptophan.

J gene | CDR3 length | V gene | CDR3 protein
TRBJ2-2 | 15 | TRBV6-6 | CASRYSQGNTGELFF
TRBJ1-3 | 16 | TRBV7-6 | CASSQGTASSGNTIYF
TRBJ1-5 | 16 | TRBV12-5 | CASGYTGQVLNQPQHF
TRBJ1-2 | 18 | TRBV19 | CASSTSHSGGVISYGYTF
TRBJ1-1 | 13 | TRBV27 | CASSFSPQRGAFF
TRBJ1-1 | 17 | TRBV5-5 | CASSLAGQNLINTEAFF
TRBJ2-2 | 16 | TRBV4-1 | CASLPRIDSNTGELFF
TRBJ1-2 | 11 | TRBV19 | CASRDRFGYTF
TRBJ1-4 | 14 | TRBV6-6 | CASRGQPPNEKLFF
TRBJ1-5 | 21 | TRBV10-1 | CASSDQHRGQGDGYGNQPQHF
TRBJ1-6 | 16 | TRBV5-5 | CASSWGLATDNSPLHF
TRBJ2-3 | 13 | TRBV9 | CASSVEGTDTQYF
TRBJ2-2 | 15 | TRBV6-5 | CASRAPGANTGELFF